This T cell receptor beta chain was found in a study of OX40 agonist ivuxolimab in advanced cancers. The assay was immunoSEQ multiplex PCR, and TCRdb's table has in-frame clones only and misses some. The sample shows 70,000 to 100,000 clones, roughly 80% of them seen only once. The V gene's germline CDR1 is SGHRS and CDR2 YFSETQ. The length of the CDR3 is 14 residues. Trimming cost V 3 bases and J 7 bases, with 14 bases left between them. The sequence derives from an adult with an advanced solid tumor such as melanoma, head and neck, liver or kidney cancer. The sample in question was CD4+ or CD8+ T cells sorted from blood, obtained in a trial of the OX40 agonist ivuxolimab. J is TRBJ2-1 and V is TRBV5-1; D is ambiguous. The CDR3 loop reads CASSSWTSGNEQFF. The CDR3 nucleotides are TGCGCCAGCAGCTCCTGGACCTCCGGGAATGAGCAGTTCTTC.